The sequence of this TCR beta chain was determined in a study of cytomegalovirus exposure and HLA in healthy donors. Findings and limits, study-wide: When the data were analyzed later, several of the most significant clusters appeared to be linked to common viral pathogens.

This clone was detected only a few times. The antigen remains unidentified. Use of 60 Vbeta and 13 Jbeta primers characterized the PCR. The repertoire was sequenced with immunoSEQ multiplex PCR; TCRdb's copy has only in-frame clones and lacks some. Of 63,000 or so clones in the sample, more than 65% were seen once. This CDR3 has 15 amino acids. V gave up 2 bases and J gave up 7 bases; unmatched junction bases: 7. Germline V gene sequence: CDR1 LNHNV, CDR2 YYDKDF (reference sequence). The sequence was collected from a woman younger than 45 in good health and CMV-seronegative. Sample: PBMCs. The rearrangement links TRBV15 to TRBJ1-5, with 8 nucleotides matching TRBD1. As DNA, the CDR3 is TGTGCCACCAGCAGATTTACAGGGGGAGGGCAGCCCCAGCATTTT. Its protein is CATSRFTGGGQPQHF.